This TCR beta chain was sequenced during a study of identical twins (dated by TCRdb to 2016 to 2018). With regard to the full study: To test whether fetal clonotypes persist, the study used deep sequencing on TCR alpha and beta repertoires from monozygotic twins, unrelated adults of various ages, and cord blood. To rule out contamination, replicate twin experiments were performed at different times with different library preparation protocols.

The library was obtained by 5' RACE. Sequenced using an Illumina HiSeq 2000. A universal primer binding site was introduced by template switching, and a unique molecular identifier was present in the final cDNA, enabling accurate counting of TCR cDNA molecules. Specific primers in the conserved constant-segment region were used to synthesize first-strand cDNA for TCR alpha and beta chains. Each cDNA library was double barcoded, with a SMART-Mk sample barcode plus Illumina barcodes, to control for contamination. TruSeq adapter sequences, together with Illumina sample barcodes, were added in two successive PCR steps. TCR alpha and beta cDNA libraries were sequenced on the Illumina HiSeq platform with custom primers. In the authors' own workflow: MiGEC was used to process raw reads and extract unique molecular identifiers, and MiXCR was used to find CDR3 positions. Recombination models were inferred per individual with the repgenHMM and IGoR tools using an EM algorithm. The analysis of shared clonotypes was done with the tcR package in R, with sharing normalized by the product of cloneset sizes. To study raw recombination free of thymic and clonal selection effects, out-of-frame nonproductive sequences were analyzed. TCRdb trimmed the raw reads at Q25, called clones with MiXCR and kept productive beta chains. Every CDR3 protein is listed once, alongside the most common genes and DNA of its rows. What appears here as the V and J calls and clone size reflects TCRdb's work, not the paper's. The sample table contains 500,000 to 550,000 distinct CDR3 sequences; only one count was recorded for approximately 22% of them. Under 0.95% of the sample lies in the top ten.

Every donor was a healthy Caucasian. The twin cohort comprised three pairs of female monozygotic twins, all aged roughly 18 to 30 years. CD4+ and CD8+ T cell populations were isolated with positive isolation kits from Invitrogen. This clonotype was seen a few times. Its recognized antigen is unknown. Base-call qualities are not available, and no considerably larger clone is one nucleotide away. Overall study outcomes, separate from this receptor: Zero-insertion analyses could be partly confounded by invariant T cells such as MAIT and iNKT, though diverse VJ usage argued against such confounding for most clonotypes. Because the same donors could not be followed over many years, the conclusions relied on cross-sectional statistical analysis. Abundant cord blood beta clonotypes had fewer insertions, young adult naive repertoires showed a similar but weaker trend, and memory repertoires showed no such trend. A weaker excess of twin sharing was found in beta out-of-frame sequences because the signal-to-noise ratio was lowered by fewer shared sequences. In monozygotic twins, recombination models systematically underestimated out-of-frame TCR alpha sharing, but the models matched the sharing seen between unrelated individuals. Compared with coincidental sharing between unrelated individuals, out-of-frame TCR alpha sequences shared between twins showed an excess of sequences with low generation probability.

This sample also belongs to another study, concerning T cells expressing NK-cell markers. From that second study: TCR beta-chain repertoires were profiled in sorted CD3+CD56+NKG2C+, CD3+CD56+NKG2C- and CD3+CD56-NKG2C+ T-cell subsets from several donors. Of the eight sequenced donors, seven were found to be HCMV-seropositive and one was found to be HCMV-seronegative. In several experiments an anti-gammadeltaTCR antibody was added to restrict sorting to alphabetaTCR-expressing T cells. In six donors, the dominant CD3+CD56+NKG2C+ clonotypes ranked among the top 10 CD8+ clonotypes, making up about 1.0-8% of CD8+ T cells. Those dominant clonotypes were again the most abundant among CD3+CD56-NKG2C+ cells in several donors, at roughly 28.3-65%. Whether the expanded NKG2C-expressing T cell clones were specific for HCMV antigens remained unclear. The study sequenced eight donors, all healthy volunteers chosen at random: three men and five women. HCMV serostatus was determined by detecting HCMV-specific IgG in serum with a commercial ELISA kit. MIGEC was used to demultiplex reads and group the reads by UMI, and MiTCR was used to assemble and quantify clonotypes. To exclude erroneous sequences, any TCR cDNA sequence not supported by at least two reads was discarded. The tcR package was used for downstream repertoire analysis, and clonotypes were matched across fractions by CDR3 nucleotide sequence plus V segment. VDJmatch was used to annotate antigen specificity against VDJdb, with one amino acid substitution in CDR3 allowed.

The TCR originated in a woman between 18 and 29 years old in good health. Sequences were obtained from CD4+ T cells sorted from blood.

In nucleotide form, the sequence is TGTGCCAGCAGTACTAGCGGCCTTAGCACAGATACGCAGTATTTT. It specifies CASSTSGLSTDTQYF. The chain is assembled from TRBV2 and TRBJ2-3; 8 middle bases align to TRBD2. The CDR3 sequence holds 15 residues, the cysteine and phenylalanine included. Just the 45-base CDR3 DNA is kept, in frame starting at base 1. V loses 5 bases at its end and J loses 0 bases; junction bases beyond the gene matches: 4. CDR1 SNHLY and CDR2 FYNNEI are derived from the germline V gene. The full variable domain, completed from the reference TRBV2 and TRBJ2-3 proteins outside the CDR3, reads EPEVTQTPSHQVTQMGQEVILRCVPISNHLYFYWYRQILGQKVEFLVSFYNNEISEKSEIFDDQFSVERPDGSNFTLKIRSTKLEDSAMYFCASSTSGLSTDTQYFGPGTRLTVL.